Listed here are 32 T cell receptor beta chains from one sample, sequenced in a study of monozygotic twins with inflammatory bowel disease. TCRdb re-called the 5' RACE reads and catalogs CDR3 proteins one per entry, DNA excluded. The table for this sample gives about 300,000 distinct CDR3 sequences. Sequencing was done on a sample of blood. These TCRs come from a human donor with ulcerative colitis or Crohn's disease, or a healthy co-twin of an affected twin (not recorded which).

The CDR3 region is CASSFHVGGANVLTF. This chain connects TRBV12-3 or TRBV12-4 to TRBJ2-6. The CDR3 runs 15 residues.

The gene calls are TRBV5-1 and TRBJ2-1. The CDR3 length is 14 residues. Looked up from germline, CDR1 is SGHRS and CDR2 is YFSETQ. The chain's CDR3 is CASSMGRVHNEQFF.

The V and J genes are TRBV10-3 and TRBJ1-5; the TCRdb call, TRBD1, lacks DNA for checking. Germline V gene sequence: CDR1 ENHRY, CDR2 SYGVKD. There are 16 residues in the CDR3. The CDR3: CAISRDRAGSNQPQHF.

The V gene is TRBV11-2, the J gene TRBJ2-3; TCRdb's D call, TRBD2, is unchecked because there is no DNA. CDR3 length: 15 residues. Per the germline V gene, CDR1 is SGHAT and CDR2 is FQNNGV. The CDR3: CASSRSGRIPDTQYF.

This chain links TRBV5-1 with TRBJ1-2; TCRdb names TRBD1, which stays unverified in the absence of DNA. Germline CDR1 reads SGHRS; CDR2 reads YFSETQ. The CDR3 loop spans 13 amino acids. This chain's CDR3 is CASSYGDLYGYTF.

The chain joins TRBV5-1 to TRBJ2-1; TCRdb names TRBD2, which stays unverified in the absence of DNA. CDR1 is SGHRS and CDR2 is YFSETQ in the germline V gene. The CDR3 runs to 16 residues. CDR3 protein: CASSYPSGRAGDEQFF.

CDR3 in amino acids: CASSVGDRVGEQYF. The chain joins TRBV9 to TRBJ2-7; TCRdb reports TRBD1, a call that lacks DNA to check it against. The CDR3 extends over 14 amino acids. Germline loops: CDR1 SGDLS, CDR2 YYNGEE.

The chain couples TRBV30 to TRBJ2-1; the D gene TCRdb calls, TRBD1, cannot be checked with no DNA. From germline, CDR1 is GTSNPN and CDR2 SVGIG (reference sequence). The CDR3 extends over 13 amino acids. The CDR3 reads CAWNVAPGEEQFF.

The chain recombines TRBV15 with TRBJ2-3. The CDR3 is 12 residues long. In germline, CDR1 is LNHNV, CDR2 YYDKDF (reference sequence). Here the CDR3 reads CATSTTADTQYF.

V gene TRBV3-1 combines with J gene TRBJ1-1; TCRdb's assignment of TRBD1 cannot be checked, as there is no DNA. The CDR3 has 16 residues. Looked up from germline, CDR1 is LGHDT and CDR2 is YNNKEL (reference sequence). The CDR3 loop is CASSKRDTNPNTEAFF.

The chain recombines TRBV28 with TRBJ2-5; TCRdb reports TRBD2, a call that lacks DNA to check it against. CDR1 MDHEN and CDR2 SYDVKM come from the germline V gene. The CDR3 extends over 13 amino acids. CDR3: CASRRQGGQAQYF.

The chain joins TRBV12-3 or TRBV12-4 to TRBJ1-1. This CDR3 contains 17 residues. CDR3 region: CASSLAGPRQMNTEAFF.

The rearrangement joins TRBV20-1 to TRBJ2-1; TCRdb outputs TRBD2, but without DNA this stays unchecked. Germline V gene lookup returns CDR1 DFQATT and CDR2 SNEGSKA (reference sequence). There are 17 residues in the CDR3. This CDR3 reads CSARDPGTSGLYNEQFF.

V usage is TRBV6-1 and J usage is TRBJ2-1; the D call from TCRdb, TRBD2, cannot be confirmed without DNA. The germline gives CDR1 MNHNS, CDR2 SASEGT. The CDR3 covers 17 residues. The CDR3 is CASKWDSTSGRYNEQFF.

The chain employs TRBV30 and TRBJ1-2; the TCRdb D gene call, TRBD1, has no DNA to confirm it. This CDR3 region has 13 residues. Germline lookup yields CDR1 GTSNPN and CDR2 SVGIG (reference sequence). This CDR3 reads CAWSATGGSGYTF.

The J gene is TRBJ2-1, the V gene TRBV5-1; the TCRdb D gene call, TRBD2, has no DNA to confirm it. Germline-derived CDR1 and CDR2 are SGHRS and YFSETQ. The CDR3 sequence is 16 residues long. This chain's CDR3 is CASSLRTSGRDNEQFF.

The chain has TRBV5-1 and TRBJ2-1; TCRdb lists TRBD2, though no DNA is available to test this call. The CDR3 runs 15 residues. Germline V gene lookup returns CDR1 SGHRS and CDR2 YFSETQ. This chain's CDR3 is CASREVGGSYNEQFF.

V gene TRBV6-5 combines with J gene TRBJ1-1; TCRdb's D call, TRBD1, is unchecked because there is no DNA. Germline assignment: CDR1 MNHEY and CDR2 SVGAGI. This CDR3 is built from 15 residues. CDR3: CASSYKWGFGTEAFF.

The chain uses TRBV20-1 and TRBJ2-7. CDR1 and CDR2 (germline): DFQATT, SNEGSKA (reference sequence). The CDR3 has 14 residues. Here the CDR3 reads CSAREWIVSYEQYF.

The V gene is TRBV28, the J gene TRBJ2-4; no DNA is available, so the TRBD2 call from TCRdb remains unchecked. CDR3 length: 17 residues. From germline, CDR1 is MDHEN and CDR2 SYDVKM. The CDR3 sequence is CASRNTGLAGTKNIQYF.

The chain joins TRBV7-3 to TRBJ2-1; TCRdb lists TRBD2, though no DNA is available to test this call. CDR1 is SGHTA and CDR2 is FQGTGA in the germline V gene. The CDR3 runs 14 residues. The CDR3 loop is CASSPRGLAGEQFF.

The V gene is TRBV6-2 or TRBV6-3, the J gene TRBJ2-2; without DNA, the TCRdb call of TRBD1 cannot be checked. The CDR3 consists of 13 residues. Germline CDR1 reads MNHEY; CDR2 reads SVGEGT. The CDR3 spells CASGQASTGELFF.

The chain carries TRBV28 and TRBJ2-6; TCRdb names TRBD1, which stays unverified in the absence of DNA. Germline lookup yields CDR1 MDHEN and CDR2 SYDVKM. The CDR3 has 17 amino acids. CDR3 sequence: CASRRGQGAFGANVLTF.

This rearrangement joins TRBV7-3 to TRBJ2-1; TCRdb's assignment of TRBD1 cannot be checked, as there is no DNA. The germline V gene encodes CDR1 SGHTA and CDR2 FQGTGA. CDR3 length equals 18 residues. The CDR3 sequence: CASSLKAGSLSSYNEQFF.

This chain links TRBV6-2 or TRBV6-3 with TRBJ2-2. Germline CDR1 reads MNHEY; CDR2 reads SVGEGT. The CDR3 spans 14 residues. CDR3 residues: CASSRDSATGELFF.

The CDR3 here is CASSPTQAYEQYF. V usage is TRBV6-2 or TRBV6-3 and J usage is TRBJ2-7. The germline V gene has CDR1 MNHEY and CDR2 SVGEGT. CDR3 length: 13 residues.

The chain couples TRBV6-1 to TRBJ2-5; TCRdb returns TRBD2, unconfirmable since there is no DNA. The CDR3 length is 15 residues. Looked up from germline, CDR1 is MNHNS and CDR2 is SASEGT. The CDR3 here is CASRRPSGRGETQYF.

CDR3 residues: CASKLAGDSETQYF. This rearrangement joins TRBV5-1 to TRBJ2-5; TCRdb calls TRBD2, which cannot be checked without DNA. The length of the CDR3 is 14 residues. The V gene's germline CDR1 is SGHRS and CDR2 YFSETQ.

The genes are TRBV6-1 and TRBJ1-2. The CDR3 has 15 residues. Germline values: CDR1 MNHNS, CDR2 SASEGT. CDR3 region: CASRPPGEGMGGYTF.

The chain uses TRBV5-4 and TRBJ2-7; TCRdb picks TRBD1, but there is no DNA to check that call. The CDR3 runs to 14 residues. The germline V gene has CDR1 SGHNT and CDR2 YYREEE (reference sequence). The CDR3 sequence: CASSVQGSSYEQYF.

This rearrangement joins TRBV13 to TRBJ1-6. This CDR3 spans 17 amino acids. Germline V lookup: CDR1 PRHDT, CDR2 FYEKMQ (reference sequence). The CDR3 spells CASSLAGLTVDTSPLHF.

The chain carries TRBV5-1 and TRBJ2-6. Per the germline V gene, CDR1 is SGHRS and CDR2 is YFSETQ. This CDR3 has 17 residues. The CDR3 loop reads CASSLETLSSGANVLTF.